This entry is about one T cell receptor beta chain. V gave up 0 bases and J gave up 4 bases; unmatched junction bases: 17. This CDR3 has 19 residues. CDR1 GTSNPN and CDR2 SVGIG come from the germline V gene (reference sequence). This entry comes from a study of shared clonotypes between healthy human individuals. Study details: Two women and a few men aged 18 to 49 served as donors.

For sorted subsets, roughly 200 ng DNA per replicate equaled tens of thousands of T cell genomes. TCRdb's table, derived via immunoSEQ multiplex PCR, lists solely in-frame clones and lacks some. Among millions of clones listed, 95% were seen once. The TCR comes from a man between 18 and 29 years old in good health. J is TRBJ2-2 and V is TRBV30; 7 nucleotides line up with TRBD1. What was sequenced was naive CD4+ T cells sorted from blood. Subset of the sample: CD45RA+ positively selected. This chain's CDR3 is CAWSVYLGGQAMGTGELFF. The CDR3, as DNA: TGTGCCTGGAGTGTATATTTGGGCGGACAGGCGATGGGCACCGGGGAGCTGTTTTTT.